Below are 21 T cell receptor beta chains sequenced from a single sample in a study of blood T cell repertoires in COVID-19. The repertoire was sequenced with immunoSEQ multiplex PCR; TCRdb's copy has only in-frame clones and lacks some. The sample carries about 300,000 clones, about 87% recorded once. Material: peripheral blood. The receptors here all came from a woman aged 30 to 39 who had recovered from COVID-19.

The J gene is TRBJ2-3, the V gene TRBV4-3, with D possibly matching TRBD2 (6 bases). The CDR3 runs to 17 residues. The ends were cut back, 4 bases at V and 7 bases at J, with 24 bases in the middle. The V gene's germline CDR1 is LGHNA and CDR2 YSLEER. The DNA of the CDR3 is TGCGCCAGCAGCCCCCTGGGGTGGGACTTTGGGAATAATACGCAGTATTTT. Amino acid sequence: CASSPLGWDFGNNTQYF.

This clone was observed a few times. V gene TRBV6-5 combines with J gene TRBJ2-2; 8 positions match TRBD1. Germline V CDR1 and CDR2: MNHEY, SVGAGI. The CDR3 consists of 13 residues. The V gene end was trimmed by 6 bases and the J gene end by 7 bases; junction bases not matched to a gene: 4. CDR3 DNA sequence: TGTGCCAGCAGCAGACAGGGGAACGGGGAGCTGTTTTTT. Protein sequence: CASSRQGNGELFF.

This chain links TRBV5-1 with TRBJ2-2, with 9 bases that match TRBD2. The CDR3 runs to 17 residues. The germline V gene has CDR1 SGHRS and CDR2 YFSETQ. Unmatched junction bases numbered 5, after V lost 0 bases and J lost 2 bases. CDR3 sequence (DNA): TGCGCCAGCAGCTTGGAACTAGCGGGCATAAACACCGGGGAGCTGTTTTTT. Translation gives CASSLELAGINTGELFF.

The CDR3, as DNA: TGTGCCAGCAGTCCAGACAGGGGGCGCGCAGATACGCAGTATTTT. Amino acids: CASSPDRGRADTQYF. The V and J genes are TRBV28 and TRBJ2-3, with 10 bases fitting TRBD1. Germline V gene sequence: CDR1 MDHEN, CDR2 SYDVKM. The V and J ends lost 5 bases and 4 bases, in that order; junction bases with no gene match: 6. CDR3 length equals 15 residues.

V usage is TRBV12-3 or TRBV12-4 and J usage is TRBJ1-1; D call uncertain. This CDR3 is built from 13 residues. V was clipped by 3 bases and J by 5 bases, with 10 bases between them. CDR3 amino acids: CASSFHIGTEAFF. CDR3 nucleotide sequence: TGTGCCAGCAGTTTCCATATCGGTACTGAAGCTTTCTTT.

The V gene is TRBV18, the J gene TRBJ2-7; the D gene is possibly TRBD2 (5 bases). CDR3 length: 14 amino acids. In germline, CDR1 is KGHSH, CDR2 LQKENI. V shed 3 bases and J shed 2 bases, with 11 bases lying between them. The DNA for the CDR3 is TGTGCCAGCTCACCCTCCCGGACTGCCTACGAGCAGTACTTC. Translated: CASSPSRTAYEQYF.

This clone was detected once. The chain combines TRBV7-2 with TRBJ2-3, with D perhaps matching TRBD1 (5 bases). The germline V gene encodes CDR1 SGHTA and CDR2 FQGNSA. V lost 5 bases, J lost 1 base, and 16 bases lay in between. This CDR3 is 16 amino acids long. CDR3 nucleotides: TGTGCCAGCAGCCCCAATGGGGCGGTGCGCACAGATACGCAGTATTTT. Translation gives CASSPNGAVRTDTQYF.

The chain couples TRBV29-1 to TRBJ1-1, with D possibly matching TRBD1 (5 bases). CDR1 and CDR2 from the germline V gene are SQVTM and ANQGSEA. V gave up 6 bases and J gave up 1 base, with 15 bases separating them. This CDR3 has 14 residues. This chain's CDR3 is CSVVLLGGNTEAFF. The CDR3 DNA follows: TGCAGCGTGGTCCTTTTGGGGGGGAACACTGAAGCTTTCTTT. Complete variable domain (other parts from reference TRBV29-1 and TRBJ1-1): SAVISQKPSRDICQRGTSLTIQCQVDSQVTMMFWYRQQPGQSLTLIATANQGSEATYESGFVIDKFPISRPNLTFSTLTVSNMSPEDSSIYLCSVVLLGGNTEAFFGQGTRLTVV.

J is TRBJ1-3 and V is TRBV7-2; D remains ambiguous. Germline CDR1 is SGHTA and CDR2 is FQGNSA. CDR3 length equals 15 residues. V shed 3 bases and J shed 5 bases, with 14 bases lying between them. The CDR3 nucleotides are TGTGCCAGCAGCTTGGAACAGAATTCCCGAAACACCATATATTTT. Its translation is CASSLEQNSRNTIYF.

The V and J genes are TRBV7-2 and TRBJ2-1; tentative D call: TRBD2 (5 bases). The CDR3 consists of 13 residues. Looked up from germline, CDR1 is SGHTA and CDR2 is FQGNSA. V lost 0 bases and J 6 bases, leaving 6 bases between the germline ends. CDR3 in amino acids: CASSLAAGNEQFF. CDR3 coding DNA: TGTGCCAGCAGCTTAGCGGCGGGCAATGAGCAGTTCTTC.

V and J are TRBV5-4 and TRBJ2-6; possible D gene TRBD1, 5 bases. Per the germline V gene, CDR1 is SGHNT and CDR2 is YYREEE (reference sequence). The V end lost 4 bases, the J end lost 0 bases, and 8 bases lay between the germline ends. The length of the CDR3 is 15 residues. The CDR3 bases are TGTGCCAGCAGCCAGGACAACTCTGGGGCCAACGTCCTGACTTTC. Translated, it gives CASSQDNSGANVLTF.

The table lists this clone with a count of one. V gene TRBV30 combines with J gene TRBJ2-3; D uncertain. Trimming cost V 2 bases and J 4 bases, with 16 bases left between them. Germline CDR1 GTSNPN, CDR2 SVGIG (reference sequence). The CDR3 has 15 amino acids. The CDR3 region has the DNA TGTGCCTGGAGTCCTCTAGGATTCGGAGCAGATACGCAGTATTTT. Encoded protein: CAWSPLGFGADTQYF.

This clone was detected only a few times. The chain links TRBV27 to TRBJ2-7; 8 bases map to TRBD1. The V gene's germline CDR1 is MNHEY and CDR2 SMNVEV (reference sequence). The CDR3 sequence is 15 residues long. V gave up 6 bases and J gave up 5 bases; unmatched junction bases: 12. The CDR3 reads CASSLRFGQGHEQYF. The CDR3 nucleotides read TGTGCCAGCAGCCTTCGTTTTGGACAGGGCCACGAGCAGTACTTC.

V is TRBV5-1 and J is TRBJ2-7; D may be TRBD1 (5 bases). Deletions cut 4 bases from V and 7 bases from J, with 12 bases between. The CDR3 consists of 12 residues. The germline V gene encodes CDR1 SGHRS and CDR2 YFSETQ. The DNA of the CDR3 is TGCGCCAGCAGCATAGGACATGGGGAGCAGTACTTC. This codes for CASSIGHGEQYF.

The V call is TRBV6-5, the J call TRBJ1-4; D possibly corresponds to TRBD1 (6 bases). The CDR3 spans 13 residues. Between the trimmed V and J ends, which lost 9 bases and 8 bases, there was a span of 16 bases. The germline CDR1 and CDR2 sequences are MNHEY and SVGAGI. Here the CDR3 reads CASIQGGEEKLFF. CDR3 coding DNA: TGTGCCAGTATACAGGGAGGGGAGGAAAAACTGTTTTTT.

The chain joins TRBV18 to TRBJ1-5, with D perhaps TRBD1 (5 bases). V lost 5 bases, J lost 4 bases, and 9 bases lay in between. The germline V gene has CDR1 KGHSH and CDR2 LQKENI. The CDR3 runs to 13 residues. CDR3 sequence: CASSSDRNQPQHF. In DNA form, the CDR3 reads TGTGCCAGCTCATCCGACAGAAATCAGCCCCAGCATTTT.

The genes are TRBV29-1 and TRBJ1-1; D is possibly TRBD1 (5 bases). Per the germline V gene, CDR1 is SQVTM and CDR2 is ANQGSEA. This CDR3 spans 14 amino acids. V dropped 2 bases and J dropped 1 base, with 11 bases sitting between them. The CDR3 DNA reads TGCAGCGTTGAAAGGGGCGCGGAGAACACTGAAGCTTTCTTT. This encodes CSVERGAENTEAFF.

Comment on this clone: Other DNA sequences within the sample encode an identical CDR3. The J gene is TRBJ1-1, the V gene TRBV5-1; a weak D match, TRBD1 (5 bases). In germline, CDR1 is SGHRS, CDR2 YFSETQ. The CDR3 is 15 residues long. The V and J ends lost 0 bases and 2 bases respectively, with 11 bases between them. The CDR3 loop is CASSLGFGGNTEAFF. CDR3 DNA: TGCGCCAGCAGCTTGGGTTTCGGGGGTAACACTGAAGCTTTCTTT.

The chain has TRBV7-9 and TRBJ1-2; D is ambiguous. V lost 3 bases to trimming and J lost 8 bases, with 10 bases between them. Germline V gene data show CDR1 as SEHNR and CDR2 as FQNEAQ (reference sequence). CDR3 length: 12 residues. CDR3 sequence: CASSLQAGGYTF. The CDR3 DNA reads as TGTGCCAGCAGCTTGCAGGCGGGGGGCTACACCTTC.

V usage is TRBV19 and J usage is TRBJ1-3; D is unresolved. There are 15 residues in the CDR3. CDR1 and CDR2 (germline): LNHDA, SQIVND (reference sequence). The germline V and J ends were trimmed by 7 bases and 1 base, with 14 bases remaining between them. The CDR3 sequence is CASTPGFGSGNTIYF. As DNA, the CDR3 is TGTGCCAGTACCCCGGGGTTCGGGTCTGGAAACACCATATATTTT.

This clone was seen only once. The J gene is TRBJ2-7, the V gene TRBV5-1; TRBD1 is a possible D gene (6 bases). This CDR3 has 15 amino acids. CDR1 SGHRS and CDR2 YFSETQ come from the germline V gene. The V end lost 0 bases, the J end lost 5 bases, and 15 bases lay between the germline ends. In DNA, the CDR3 is TGCGCCAGCAGCTTGGACGCCCCCAACAGGGACGAGCAGTACTTC. Protein sequence: CASSLDAPNRDEQYF.